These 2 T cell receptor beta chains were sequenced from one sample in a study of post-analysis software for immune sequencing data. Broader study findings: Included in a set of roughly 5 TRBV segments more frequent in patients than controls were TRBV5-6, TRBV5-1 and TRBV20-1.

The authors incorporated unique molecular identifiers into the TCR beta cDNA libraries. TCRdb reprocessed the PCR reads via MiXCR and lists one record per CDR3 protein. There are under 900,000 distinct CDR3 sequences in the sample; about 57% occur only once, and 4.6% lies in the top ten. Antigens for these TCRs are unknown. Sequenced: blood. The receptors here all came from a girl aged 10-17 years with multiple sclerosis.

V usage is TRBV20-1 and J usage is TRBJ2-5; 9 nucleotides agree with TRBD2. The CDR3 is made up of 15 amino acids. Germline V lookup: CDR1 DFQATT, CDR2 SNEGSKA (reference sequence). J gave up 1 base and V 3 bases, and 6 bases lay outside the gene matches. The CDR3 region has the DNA TGCAGTGCTAGTCCCAGCGGGGGGTTCCAAGAGACCCAGTACTTC. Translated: CSASPSGGFQETQYF.

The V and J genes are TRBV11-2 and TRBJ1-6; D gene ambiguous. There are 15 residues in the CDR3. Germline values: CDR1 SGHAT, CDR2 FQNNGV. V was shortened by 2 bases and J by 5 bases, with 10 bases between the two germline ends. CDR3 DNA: TGTGCCAGCAGCTTATTAGGGCAGCATAATTCACCCCTCCACTTT. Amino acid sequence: CASSLLGQHNSPLHF. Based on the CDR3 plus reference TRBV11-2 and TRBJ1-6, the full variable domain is EAGVAQSPRYKIIEKRQSVAFWCNPISGHATLYWYQQILGQGPKLLIQFQNNGVVDDSQLPKDRFSAERLKGVDSTLKIQPAKLEDSAVYLCASSLLGQHNSPLHFGNGTRLTVT.